This TCR beta chain was sequenced during a study of blood T cell repertoires in COVID-19. Study information: From the United States, Italy and Spain came samples of acute and convalescent COVID-19.

In the authors' workflow: Reference gene primer amplification gave estimated nucleated cell counts. The protocol was immunoSEQ multiplex PCR, while the TCRdb copy is restricted to in-frame clones and leaves out a portion. From that table come the V and J calls and clone size; the DNA was used to work out D and trimming. This table has about 270,000 clones, roughly nine tenths appearing once. Sequencing input: peripheral blood. This TCR derives from a man in his forties who had recovered from COVID-19.

The CDR3, as DNA: TGTGCCAGCAGTTTACTAGCGGGAAGGTACGAGCAGTACTTC. It codes for CASSLLAGRYEQYF. J is TRBJ2-7 and V is TRBV27, with TRBD2 matching over 9 bases. The CDR3 covers 14 residues. Germline CDR1 reads MNHEY; CDR2 reads SMNVEV (reference sequence). V dropped 2 bases and J dropped 4; count of bases not matched to a gene: 3.